This TCR beta chain is drawn from a study of radiotherapy plus CTLA-4 blockade in lung cancer. Findings of the study overall: In blood, after radiotherapy plus ipilimumab, tumor-derived TCR clones expanded. It was early blood T cell clone dynamics, with interferon-beta, that reportedly best predicted response.

A word on this clone: What it binds is not known.

CDR1 is SGHRS, CDR2 YFSETQ, per germline. The CDR3 consists of 16 residues. The V gene lost 1 base and the J gene lost 0 bases, with 11 bases spanning the gap. TCRdb's table, derived via immunoSEQ multiplex PCR, lists solely in-frame clones and lacks some. The sample has about 98,000 clones, roughly four fifths seen once; the top ten hold 3.4%. Participants had chemo-refractory metastatic non-small-cell lung cancer and were treated with focal radiation plus ipilimumab CTLA-4 blockade. Material: peripheral blood, obtained from a patient treated with radiotherapy plus ipilimumab. The TCR was taken from a human donor with non-small cell lung cancer who had a partial response to radiotherapy plus ipilimumab. The genes are TRBV5-1 and TRBJ1-3; a weak D match, TRBD1 (6 bases). This CDR3 reads CASSLSGASSGNTIYF. The CDR3 DNA reads as TGCGCCAGCAGCTTGTCAGGGGCGTCCTCTGGAAACACCATATATTTT.